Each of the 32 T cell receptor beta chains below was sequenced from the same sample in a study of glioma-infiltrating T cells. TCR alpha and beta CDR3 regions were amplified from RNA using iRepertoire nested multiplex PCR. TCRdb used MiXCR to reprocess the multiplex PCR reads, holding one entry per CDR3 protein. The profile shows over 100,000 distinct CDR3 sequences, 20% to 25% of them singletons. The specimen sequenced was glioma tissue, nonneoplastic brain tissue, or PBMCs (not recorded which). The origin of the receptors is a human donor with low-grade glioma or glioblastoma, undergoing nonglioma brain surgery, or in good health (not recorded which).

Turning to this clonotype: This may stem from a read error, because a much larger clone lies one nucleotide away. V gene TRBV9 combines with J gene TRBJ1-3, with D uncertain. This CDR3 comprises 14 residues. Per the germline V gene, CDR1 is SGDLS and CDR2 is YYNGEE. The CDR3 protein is CARSAATSGNTIYF. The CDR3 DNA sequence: TGTGCCAGAAGCGCTGCTACATCCGGAAACACCATATATTTT.

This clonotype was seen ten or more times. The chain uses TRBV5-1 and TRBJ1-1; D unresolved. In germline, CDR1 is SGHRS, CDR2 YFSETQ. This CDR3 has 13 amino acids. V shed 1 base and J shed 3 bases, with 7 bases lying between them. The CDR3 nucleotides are TGCGCCAGCAGCTTGTCGGGAGACACTGAAGCTTTCTTT. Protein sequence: CASSLSGDTEAFF.

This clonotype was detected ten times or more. The CDR3 is CASSKGTGFTEAFF. CDR3 nucleotides: TGCGCCAGCAGCAAAGGGACCGGGTTCACTGAAGCTTTCTTT. The chain has TRBV5-1 and TRBJ1-1, with D possibly being TRBD1 (5 bases). Germline-derived CDR1 and CDR2 are SGHRS and YFSETQ. V was pared by 4 bases and J by 4 bases, with 14 bases between. The CDR3 sequence is 14 residues long.

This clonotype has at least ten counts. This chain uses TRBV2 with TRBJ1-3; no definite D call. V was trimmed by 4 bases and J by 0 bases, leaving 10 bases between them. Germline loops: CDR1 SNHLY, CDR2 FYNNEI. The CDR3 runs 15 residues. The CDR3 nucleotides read TGTGCCAGCAGTGTGGGCAGGAGCTCTGGAAACACCATATATTTT. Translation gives CASSVGRSSGNTIYF.

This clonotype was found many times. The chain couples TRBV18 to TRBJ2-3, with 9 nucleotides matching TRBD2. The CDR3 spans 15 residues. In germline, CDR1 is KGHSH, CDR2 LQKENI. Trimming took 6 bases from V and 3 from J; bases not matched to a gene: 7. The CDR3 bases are TGTGCCAGCTCGACTCTTAGCGGGAGTACAGATACGCAGTATTTT. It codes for CASSTLSGSTDTQYF.

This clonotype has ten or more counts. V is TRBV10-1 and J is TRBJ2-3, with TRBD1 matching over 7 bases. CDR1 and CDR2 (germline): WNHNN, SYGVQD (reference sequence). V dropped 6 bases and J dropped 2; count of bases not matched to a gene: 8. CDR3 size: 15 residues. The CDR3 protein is CASSEGDRNTDTQYF. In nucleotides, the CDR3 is TGCGCCAGCAGCGAGGGGGACAGAAACACAGATACGCAGTATTTT.

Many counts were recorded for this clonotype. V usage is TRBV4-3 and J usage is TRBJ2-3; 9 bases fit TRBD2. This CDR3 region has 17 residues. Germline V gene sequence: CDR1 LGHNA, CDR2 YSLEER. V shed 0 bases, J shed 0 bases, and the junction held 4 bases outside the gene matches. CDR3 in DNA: TGCGCCAGCAGCCAAGACCCTAGCGGGGCGAGCACAGATACGCAGTATTTT. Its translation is CASSQDPSGASTDTQYF.

The CDR3 DNA follows: TGTGCCAGCAGCCCAGATTCTATACTGGCGGGGTTATTCACAGATACGCAGTATTTT. It translates to CASSPDSILAGLFTDTQYF. J is TRBJ2-3 and V is TRBV6-2 or TRBV6-3; possible D gene TRBD2, 6 bases. Germline V gene lookup returns CDR1 MNHEY and CDR2 SVGEGT. Trimming removed 6 bases at V and 2 bases at J, with 27 bases between. The CDR3 extends over 19 amino acids.

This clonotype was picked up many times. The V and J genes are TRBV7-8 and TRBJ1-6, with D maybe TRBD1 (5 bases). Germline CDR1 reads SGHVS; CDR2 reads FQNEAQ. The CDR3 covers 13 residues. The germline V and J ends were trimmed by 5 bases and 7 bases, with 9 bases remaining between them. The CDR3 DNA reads TGTGCCAGCAGCCCTGGACAAAATTCACCCCTCCACTTT. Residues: CASSPGQNSPLHF.

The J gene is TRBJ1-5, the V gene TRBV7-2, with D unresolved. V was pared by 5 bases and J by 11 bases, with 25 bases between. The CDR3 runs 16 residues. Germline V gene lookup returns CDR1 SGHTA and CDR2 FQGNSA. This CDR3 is CASSPSRAGGSTAQHF. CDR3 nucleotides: TGTGCCAGCAGCCCAAGTCGGGCCGGCGGGTCGACGGCCCAGCATTTT. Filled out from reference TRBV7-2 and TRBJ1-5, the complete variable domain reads GAGVSQSPSNKVTEKGKDVELRCDPISGHTALYWYRQSLGQGLEFLIYFQGNSAPDKSGLPSDRFSAERTGGSVSTLTIQRTQQEDSAVYLCASSPSRAGGSTAQHFGDGTRLSIL.

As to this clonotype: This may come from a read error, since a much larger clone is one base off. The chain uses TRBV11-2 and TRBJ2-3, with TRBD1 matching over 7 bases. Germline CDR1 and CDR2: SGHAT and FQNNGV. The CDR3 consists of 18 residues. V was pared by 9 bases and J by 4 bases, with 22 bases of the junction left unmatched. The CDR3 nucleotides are TGTGCCAGTAGTATAACCCGGAACAGGGGCCGTTCCGCAGATACGCAGTATTTT. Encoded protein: CASSITRNRGRSADTQYF.

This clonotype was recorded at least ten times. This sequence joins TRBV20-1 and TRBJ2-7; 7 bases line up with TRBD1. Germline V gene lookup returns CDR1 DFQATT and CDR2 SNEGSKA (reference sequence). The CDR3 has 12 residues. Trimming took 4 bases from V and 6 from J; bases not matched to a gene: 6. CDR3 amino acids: CSATNHRGEQYF. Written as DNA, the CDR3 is TGCAGTGCTACTAATCACAGGGGCGAGCAGTACTTC.

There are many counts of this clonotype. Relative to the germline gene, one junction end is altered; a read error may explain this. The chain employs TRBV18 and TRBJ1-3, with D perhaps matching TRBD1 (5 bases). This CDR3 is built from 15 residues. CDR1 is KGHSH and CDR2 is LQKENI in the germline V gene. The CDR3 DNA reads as TGTGCCAGCTTACCAGGGTTCAGCTCTGGAAACACCATATATTTT. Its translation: CASLPGFSSGNTIYF.

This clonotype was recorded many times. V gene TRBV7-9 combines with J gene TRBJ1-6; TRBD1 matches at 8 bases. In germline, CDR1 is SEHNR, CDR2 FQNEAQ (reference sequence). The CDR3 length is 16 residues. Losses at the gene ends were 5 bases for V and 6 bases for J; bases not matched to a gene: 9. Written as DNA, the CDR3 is TGTGCCAGCAGCCCAAGGACAGGGTCACGTAATTCACCCCTCCACTTT. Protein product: CASSPRTGSRNSPLHF.

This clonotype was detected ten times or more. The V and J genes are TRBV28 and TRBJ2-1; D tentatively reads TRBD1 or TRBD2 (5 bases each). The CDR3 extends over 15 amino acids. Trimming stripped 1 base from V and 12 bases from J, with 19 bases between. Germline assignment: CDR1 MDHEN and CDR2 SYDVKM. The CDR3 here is CASSLSRDVSVRQFF. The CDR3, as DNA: TGTGCCAGCAGTTTATCCCGGGACGTTTCGGTGAGGCAGTTCTTC.

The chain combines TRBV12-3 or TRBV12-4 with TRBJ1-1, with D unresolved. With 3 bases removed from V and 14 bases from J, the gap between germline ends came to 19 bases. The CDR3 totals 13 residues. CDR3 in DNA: TGTGCCAGCAGTTTCCAGGCAAACACAGAAGTCTTCTTT. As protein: CASSFQANTEVFF.

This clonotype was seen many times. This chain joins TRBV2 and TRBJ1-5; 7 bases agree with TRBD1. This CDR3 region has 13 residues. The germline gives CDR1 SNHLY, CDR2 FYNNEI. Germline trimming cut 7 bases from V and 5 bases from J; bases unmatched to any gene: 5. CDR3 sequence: CASKGQPDQPQHF. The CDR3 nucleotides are TGTGCCAGCAAGGGACAGCCTGATCAGCCCCAGCATTTT.

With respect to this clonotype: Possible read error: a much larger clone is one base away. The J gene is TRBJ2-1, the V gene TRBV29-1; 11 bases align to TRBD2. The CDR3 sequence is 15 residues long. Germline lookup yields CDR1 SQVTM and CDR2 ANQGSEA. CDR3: CSAPGLAATDNERFF. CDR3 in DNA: TGCAGCGCACCGGGACTAGCGGCGACCGACAATGAGCGGTTCTTC.

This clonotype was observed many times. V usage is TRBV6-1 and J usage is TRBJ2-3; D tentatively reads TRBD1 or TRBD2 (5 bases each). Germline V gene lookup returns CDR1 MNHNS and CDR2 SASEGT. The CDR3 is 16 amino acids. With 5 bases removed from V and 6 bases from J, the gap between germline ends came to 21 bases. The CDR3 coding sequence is TGTGCCAGCAGTTTGAGGGGCCAATACGCGGGTGATACGCAGTATTTT. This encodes CASSLRGQYAGDTQYF.

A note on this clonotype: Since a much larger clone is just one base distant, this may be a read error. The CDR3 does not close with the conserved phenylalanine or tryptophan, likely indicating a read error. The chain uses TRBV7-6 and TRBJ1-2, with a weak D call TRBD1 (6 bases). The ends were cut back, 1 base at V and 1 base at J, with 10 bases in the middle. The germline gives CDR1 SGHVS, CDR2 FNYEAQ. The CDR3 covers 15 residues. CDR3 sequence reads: CASSLGGQFNYGYTL. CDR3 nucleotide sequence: TGTGCCAGCAGCTTAGGAGGACAGTTTAACTATGGCTACACCCTC.

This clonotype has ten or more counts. CDR3 amino acids: CASSLGTGGSSNQPQHF. The CDR3 DNA reads TGTGCCAGCAGCCTTGGGACAGGGGGCTCTAGCAATCAGCCCCAGCATTTT. The J gene is TRBJ1-5, the V gene TRBV3-1; 12 positions match TRBD1. V was pared by 4 bases and J by 0 bases, with 4 bases of the junction left unmatched. The germline V gene has CDR1 LGHDT and CDR2 YNNKEL (reference sequence). The CDR3 contains 17 residues.

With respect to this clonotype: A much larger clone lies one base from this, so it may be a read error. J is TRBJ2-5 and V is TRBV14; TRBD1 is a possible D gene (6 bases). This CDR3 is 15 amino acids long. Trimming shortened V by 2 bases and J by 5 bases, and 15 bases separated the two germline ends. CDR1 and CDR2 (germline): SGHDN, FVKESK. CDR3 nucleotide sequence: TGTGCCAGCAGCCAAAACTTGTACAGGGCTGAGACCCAGTACTTC. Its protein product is CASSQNLYRAETQYF.

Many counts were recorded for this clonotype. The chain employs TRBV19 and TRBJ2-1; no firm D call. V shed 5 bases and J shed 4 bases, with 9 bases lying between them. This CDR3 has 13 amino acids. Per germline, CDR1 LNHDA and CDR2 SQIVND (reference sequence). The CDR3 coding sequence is TGTGCCAGTAGTCCTCGACTGTACAATGAGCAGTTCTTC. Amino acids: CASSPRLYNEQFF.

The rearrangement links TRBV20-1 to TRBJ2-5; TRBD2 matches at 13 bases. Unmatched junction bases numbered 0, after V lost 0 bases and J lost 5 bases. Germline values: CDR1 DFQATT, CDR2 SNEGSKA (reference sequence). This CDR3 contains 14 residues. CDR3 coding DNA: TGCAGTGCTAGAGAGGGACTAGCGGGGGAGACCCAGTACTTC. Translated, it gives CSAREGLAGETQYF.

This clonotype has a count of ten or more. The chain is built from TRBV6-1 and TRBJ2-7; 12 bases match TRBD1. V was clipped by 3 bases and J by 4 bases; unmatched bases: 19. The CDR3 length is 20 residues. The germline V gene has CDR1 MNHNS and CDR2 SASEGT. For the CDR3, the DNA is TGTGCCAGCAGTGATTTAGGGGACAGGGGGCGCTGGGGGGAACTTTACGAGCAGTACTTC. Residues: CASSDLGDRGRWGELYEQYF.

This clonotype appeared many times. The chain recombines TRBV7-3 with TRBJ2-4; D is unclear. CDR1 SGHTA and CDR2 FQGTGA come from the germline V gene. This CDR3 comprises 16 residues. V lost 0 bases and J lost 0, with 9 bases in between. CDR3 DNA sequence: TGTGCCAGCAGCTTAACGTTCGAGCTAGCCAAAAACATTCAGTACTTC. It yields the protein CASSLTFELAKNIQYF.

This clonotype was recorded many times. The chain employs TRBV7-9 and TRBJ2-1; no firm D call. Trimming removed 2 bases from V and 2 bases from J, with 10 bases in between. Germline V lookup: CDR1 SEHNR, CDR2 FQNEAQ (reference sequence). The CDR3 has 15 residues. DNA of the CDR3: TGTGCCAGCAGCTTACTCGATCCTCCCTACAATGAGCAGTTCTTC. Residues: CASSLLDPPYNEQFF.

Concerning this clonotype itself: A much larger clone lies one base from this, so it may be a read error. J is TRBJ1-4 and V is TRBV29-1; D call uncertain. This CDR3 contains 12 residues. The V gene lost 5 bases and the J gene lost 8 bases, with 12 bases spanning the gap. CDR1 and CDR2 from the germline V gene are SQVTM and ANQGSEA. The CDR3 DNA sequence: TGCAGCGTTAAATTGGTGGGGGAAAAACTGTTTTTT. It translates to CSVKLVGEKLFF.

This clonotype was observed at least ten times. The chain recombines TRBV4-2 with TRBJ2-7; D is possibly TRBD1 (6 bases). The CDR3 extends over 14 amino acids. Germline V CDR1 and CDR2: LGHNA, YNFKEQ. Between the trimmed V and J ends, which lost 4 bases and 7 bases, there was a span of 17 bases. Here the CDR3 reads CASSLVGQYDEQYF. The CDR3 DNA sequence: TGTGCCAGCAGCCTTGTAGGACAGTACGATGAGCAGTACTTC.

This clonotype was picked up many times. CDR3 nucleotides: TGTGCCAGCAGGCCCATGACAGGGGATTACAATGAGCAGTTCTTC. Encoded protein: CASRPMTGDYNEQFF. The chain carries TRBV6-2 or TRBV6-3 and TRBJ2-1; 8 positions match TRBD1. Germline loops: CDR1 MNHEY, CDR2 SVGEGT. V was pared by 6 bases and J by 4 bases, with 8 bases of the junction left unmatched. CDR3 size: 15 residues.

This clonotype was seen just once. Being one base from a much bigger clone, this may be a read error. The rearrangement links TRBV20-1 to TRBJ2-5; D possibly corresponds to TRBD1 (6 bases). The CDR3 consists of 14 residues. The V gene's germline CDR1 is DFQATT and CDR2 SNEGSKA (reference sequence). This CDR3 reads CSGMGQGRVETQYF. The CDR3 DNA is TGCAGCGGCATGGGACAAGGGCGGGTCGAGACCCAGTACTTC.

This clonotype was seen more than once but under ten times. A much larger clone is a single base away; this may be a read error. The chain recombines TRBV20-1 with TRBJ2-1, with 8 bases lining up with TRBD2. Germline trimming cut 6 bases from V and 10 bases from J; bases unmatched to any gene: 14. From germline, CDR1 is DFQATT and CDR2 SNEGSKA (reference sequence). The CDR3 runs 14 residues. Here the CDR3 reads CSATLAGPSYEQFF. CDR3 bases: TGCAGTGCCACCCTAGCGGGCCCCTCCTACGAGCAGTTCTTC.